These T cell receptor beta chains were read from a single sample in a study of blood T cell repertoires in COVID-19. Profiled with immunoSEQ multiplex PCR; TCRdb holds only in-frame clones, not every one. The sample carries around 260,000 clones, 83% recorded once. Specimen: peripheral blood. The receptor source for this set is a woman aged 45-59 years who had recovered from COVID-19. The CDR3 runs from the conserved cysteine through the conserved F or W. A D gene is named only where the DNA matches it firmly. Only some rows state a clone size, as once, few, many or a class for expanded clones.

D	V	J	size	CDR3	DNA
.	TRBV24-1	TRBJ1-2	.	CATSDFGTNYGYTF	TGTGCCACCAGTGATTTTGGGACAAACTATGGCTACACCTTC
TRBD1	TRBV6-2/TRBV6-3	TRBJ1-2	.	CASSANHRGGYGYTF	TGTGCCAGCAGTGCGAACCACAGGGGAGGCTATGGCTACACCTTC
TRBD2	TRBV28	TRBJ2-3	.	CASSAIIAGGYSTDTQYF	TGTGCCAGCAGTGCTATAATAGCGGGAGGCTATAGCACAGATACGCAGTATTTT
.	TRBV4-1	TRBJ1-6	.	CASSQEPSGVSYNSPLHF	TGCGCCAGCAGCCAAGAACCGTCCGGGGTTTCCTATAATTCACCCCTCCACTTT
.	TRBV28	TRBJ1-4	.	CASRTQAEKLFF	TGTGCCAGCAGAACGCAGGCGGAAAAACTGTTTTTT
TRBD2	TRBV20-1	TRBJ2-3	.	CSASVAGGRTDTQYF	TGCAGTGCTAGTGTCGCGGGAGGGAGAACAGATACGCAGTATTTT
.	TRBV7-2	TRBJ1-2	.	CASSDRGGVNYGYTF	TGTGCCAGCAGCGATAGGGGCGGAGTAAACTATGGCTACACCTTC
.	TRBV14	TRBJ2-2	.	CASSPVRNTGELFF	TGTGCCAGCAGCCCAGTACGGAACACCGGGGAGCTGTTTTTT
TRBD1	TRBV14	TRBJ1-2	once	CASSYRGLDYGYTF	TGTGCCAGCAGCTACAGGGGTTTGGACTATGGCTACACCTTC
.	TRBV18	TRBJ2-7	.	CASSPPGRGLGEQYF	TGTGCCAGCTCACCTCCGGGACGGGGACTGGGGGAGCAGTACTTC
.	TRBV2	TRBJ2-3	.	CASRRLSITQYF	TGTGCCAGCAGGCGACTTTCAATTACGCAGTATTTT
TRBD2	TRBV5-4	TRBJ2-7	few	CASSSSGRAAEQYF	TGTGCCAGCAGCTCTAGCGGGAGGGCTGCCGAGCAGTACTTC
.	TRBV9	TRBJ2-7	.	CASSVDRPGYEQYF	TGTGCCAGCAGCGTAGACAGGCCGGGCTACGAGCAGTACTTC
TRBD1	TRBV4-1	TRBJ1-1	.	CASSQDQQGAWTEAFF	TGCGCCAGCAGCCAAGATCAGCAGGGGGCGTGGACTGAAGCTTTCTTT
TRBD1	TRBV19	TRBJ1-2	.	CASDDRDYGYTF	TGTGCCAGTGATGACAGGGACTATGGCTACACCTTC
TRBD2	TRBV6-2/TRBV6-3	TRBJ2-7	.	CASSRSGLAGGPAYEQYF	TGTGCCAGCAGTCGGTCGGGACTAGCGGGAGGGCCGGCCTACGAGCAGTACTTC
.	TRBV30	TRBJ2-6	.	CAWRGQGTFSGANVLTF	TGTGCCTGGAGAGGGCAGGGGACCTTCTCTGGGGCCAACGTCCTGACTTTC
.	TRBV28	TRBJ1-1	.	CASSLSGRGLNTEAFF	TGTGCCAGCAGTTTATCCGGGCGGGGCTTGAACACTGAAGCTTTCTTT
.	TRBV15	TRBJ2-7	few	CATRLGGGVDEQYF	TGTGCCACCCGCCTAGGGGGGGGAGTTGACGAGCAGTACTTC
.	TRBV28	TRBJ2-5	.	CASSFWAGQETQYF	TGTGCCAGCAGTTTCTGGGCAGGGCAAGAGACCCAGTACTTC
TRBD2	TRBV30	TRBJ2-3	.	CAWSVGRTSGADTQYF	TGTGCCTGGAGTGTCGGAAGGACTAGCGGGGCAGATACGCAGTATTTT